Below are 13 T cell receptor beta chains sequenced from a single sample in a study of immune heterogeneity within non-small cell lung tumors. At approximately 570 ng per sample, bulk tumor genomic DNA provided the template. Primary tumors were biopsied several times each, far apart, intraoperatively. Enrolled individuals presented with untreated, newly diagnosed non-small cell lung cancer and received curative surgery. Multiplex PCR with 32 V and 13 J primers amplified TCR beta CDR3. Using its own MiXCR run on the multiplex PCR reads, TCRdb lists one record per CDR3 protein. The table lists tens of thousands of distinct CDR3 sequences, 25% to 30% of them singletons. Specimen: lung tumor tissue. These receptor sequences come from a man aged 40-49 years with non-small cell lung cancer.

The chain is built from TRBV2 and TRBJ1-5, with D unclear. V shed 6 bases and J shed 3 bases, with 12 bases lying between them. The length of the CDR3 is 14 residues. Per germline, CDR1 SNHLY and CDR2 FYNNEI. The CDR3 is CASRGQAHNQPQHF. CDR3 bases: TGTGCCAGCAGGGGTCAGGCACACAATCAGCCCCAGCATTTT.

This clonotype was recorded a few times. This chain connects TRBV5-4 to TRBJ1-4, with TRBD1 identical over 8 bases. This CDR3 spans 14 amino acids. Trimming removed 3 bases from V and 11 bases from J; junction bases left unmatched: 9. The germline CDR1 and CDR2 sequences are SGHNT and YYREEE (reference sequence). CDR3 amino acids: CASSSGQVSHKLFF. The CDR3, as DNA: TGTGCCAGCAGCTCGGGACAGGTTTCCCACAAACTGTTTTTT.

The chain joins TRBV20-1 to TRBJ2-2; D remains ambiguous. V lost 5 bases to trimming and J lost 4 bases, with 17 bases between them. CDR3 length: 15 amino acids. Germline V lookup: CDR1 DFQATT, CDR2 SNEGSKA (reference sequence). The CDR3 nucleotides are TGCAGTGCTCTCACCGCTGGCTTGTCCACCGGGGAGCTGTTTTTT. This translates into CSALTAGLSTGELFF.

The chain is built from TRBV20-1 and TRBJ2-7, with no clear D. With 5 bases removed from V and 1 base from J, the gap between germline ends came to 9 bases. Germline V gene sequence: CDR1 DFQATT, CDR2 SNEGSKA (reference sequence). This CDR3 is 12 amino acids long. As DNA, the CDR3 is TGCAGTGCTGGCATTACGTCCTACGAGCAGTACTTC. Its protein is CSAGITSYEQYF.

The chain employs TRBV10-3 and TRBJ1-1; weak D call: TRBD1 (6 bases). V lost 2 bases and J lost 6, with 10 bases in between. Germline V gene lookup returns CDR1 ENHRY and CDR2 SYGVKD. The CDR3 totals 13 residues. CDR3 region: CAISETGPAEAFF. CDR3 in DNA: TGTGCCATCAGTGAGACAGGGCCCGCTGAAGCTTTCTTT.

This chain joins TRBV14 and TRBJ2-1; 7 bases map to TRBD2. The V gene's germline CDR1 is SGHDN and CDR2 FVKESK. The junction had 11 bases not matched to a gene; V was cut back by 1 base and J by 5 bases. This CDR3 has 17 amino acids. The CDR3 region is CASSQVSYSGRHNEQFF. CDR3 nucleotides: TGTGCCAGCAGCCAAGTCTCTTATAGCGGGCGCCACAATGAGCAGTTCTTC.

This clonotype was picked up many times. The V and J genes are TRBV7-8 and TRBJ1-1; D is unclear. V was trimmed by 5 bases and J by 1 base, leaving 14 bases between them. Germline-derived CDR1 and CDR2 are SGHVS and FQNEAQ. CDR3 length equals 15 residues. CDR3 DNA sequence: TGTGCCAGCAGCCCAGATAGGGTGGGGAACACTGAAGCTTTCTTT. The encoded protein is CASSPDRVGNTEAFF.

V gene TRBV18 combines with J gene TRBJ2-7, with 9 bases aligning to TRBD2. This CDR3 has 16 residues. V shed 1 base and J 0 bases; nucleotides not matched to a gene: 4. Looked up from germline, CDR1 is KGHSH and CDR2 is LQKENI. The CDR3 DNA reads TGTGCCAGCTCACCACGCGGGGGGGCTCGCTCCTACGAGCAGTACTTC. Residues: CASSPRGGARSYEQYF.

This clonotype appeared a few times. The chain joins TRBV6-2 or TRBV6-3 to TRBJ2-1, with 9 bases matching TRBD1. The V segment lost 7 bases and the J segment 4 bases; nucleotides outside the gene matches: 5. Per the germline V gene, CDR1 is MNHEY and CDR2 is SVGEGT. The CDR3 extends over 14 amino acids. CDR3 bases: TGTGCCAGCACCGTGACAGGGGGGTACAATGAGCAGTTCTTC. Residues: CASTVTGGYNEQFF.

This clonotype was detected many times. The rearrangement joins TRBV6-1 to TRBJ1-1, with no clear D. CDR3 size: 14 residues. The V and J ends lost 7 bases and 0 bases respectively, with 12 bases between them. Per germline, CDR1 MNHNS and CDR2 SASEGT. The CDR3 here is CASTVDGVNTEAFF. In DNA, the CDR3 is TGTGCCAGCACCGTGGACGGGGTGAACACTGAAGCTTTCTTT.

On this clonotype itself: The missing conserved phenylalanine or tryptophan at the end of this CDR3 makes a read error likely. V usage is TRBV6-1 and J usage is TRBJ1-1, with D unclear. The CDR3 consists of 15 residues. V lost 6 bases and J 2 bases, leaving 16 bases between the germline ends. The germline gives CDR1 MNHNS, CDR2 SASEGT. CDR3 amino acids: CASRKVWGGNTEAFL. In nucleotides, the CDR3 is TGTGCCAGCAGGAAGGTGTGGGGAGGAAACACTGAAGCTTTCCTT.

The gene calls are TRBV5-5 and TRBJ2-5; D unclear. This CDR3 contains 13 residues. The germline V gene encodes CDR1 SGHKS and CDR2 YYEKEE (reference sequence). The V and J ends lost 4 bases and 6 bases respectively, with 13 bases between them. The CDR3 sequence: CASSRGLEQTQYF. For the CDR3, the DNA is TGTGCCAGCAGCCGTGGGCTAGAACAGACCCAGTACTTC.

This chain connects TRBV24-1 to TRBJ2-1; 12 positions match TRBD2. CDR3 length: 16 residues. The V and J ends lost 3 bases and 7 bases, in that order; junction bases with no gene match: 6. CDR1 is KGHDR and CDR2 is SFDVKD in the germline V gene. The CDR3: CATSDALAGGTNEQFF. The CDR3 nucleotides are TGTGCCACCAGTGATGCCCTAGCGGGAGGGACGAATGAGCAGTTCTTC.